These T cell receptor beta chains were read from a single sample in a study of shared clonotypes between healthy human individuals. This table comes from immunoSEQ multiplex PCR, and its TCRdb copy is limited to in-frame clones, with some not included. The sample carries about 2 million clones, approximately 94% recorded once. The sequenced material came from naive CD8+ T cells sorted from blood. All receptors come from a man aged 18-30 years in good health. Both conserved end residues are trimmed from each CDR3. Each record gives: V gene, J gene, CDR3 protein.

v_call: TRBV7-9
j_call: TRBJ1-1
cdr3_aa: ASSPPGGTEAF

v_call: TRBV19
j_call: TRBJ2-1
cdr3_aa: ASSHNYNEQF

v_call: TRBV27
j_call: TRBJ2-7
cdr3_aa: ASSAGTSSEQY

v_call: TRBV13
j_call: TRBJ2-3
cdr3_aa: ASSSLAGGPTDTQY

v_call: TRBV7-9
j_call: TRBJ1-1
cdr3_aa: ASSLRQHGNTEAF

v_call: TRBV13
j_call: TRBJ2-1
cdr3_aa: ASSSQIGLAGATNEQF

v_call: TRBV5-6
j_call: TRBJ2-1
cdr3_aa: ASSLVAGGYNEQF

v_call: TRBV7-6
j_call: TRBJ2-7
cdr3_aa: ASSPSGRYDEQY

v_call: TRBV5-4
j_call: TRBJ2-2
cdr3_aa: ASSPSAMSTGELF

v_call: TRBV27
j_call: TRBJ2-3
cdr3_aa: ASSGGQGLTDTQY

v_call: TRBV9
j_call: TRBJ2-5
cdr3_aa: ASSVAGVRETQY

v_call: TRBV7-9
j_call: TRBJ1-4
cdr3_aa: ASSPGQVGKLF

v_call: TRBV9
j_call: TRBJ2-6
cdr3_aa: ASSVDALAGYTGANVLT

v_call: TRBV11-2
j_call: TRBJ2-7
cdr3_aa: ASSLIRDEQY

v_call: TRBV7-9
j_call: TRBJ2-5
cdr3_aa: ASSPTNGETQY

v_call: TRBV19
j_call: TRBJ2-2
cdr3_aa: ASSIDREGTNTGELF

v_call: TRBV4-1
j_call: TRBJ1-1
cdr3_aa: ASSPRPTNTEAF

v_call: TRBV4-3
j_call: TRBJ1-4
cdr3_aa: ASSRLTANNEKLF

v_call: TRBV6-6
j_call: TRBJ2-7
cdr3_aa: ASSLREPEQY

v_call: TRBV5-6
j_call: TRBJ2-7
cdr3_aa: ASSARDGGSYEQY

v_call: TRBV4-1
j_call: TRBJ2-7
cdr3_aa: ASTPGQGEGYEQY

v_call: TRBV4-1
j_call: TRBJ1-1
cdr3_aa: ASSSEMNTEAF

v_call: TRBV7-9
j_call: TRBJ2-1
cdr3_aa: ASSLTRDRGVNEQF

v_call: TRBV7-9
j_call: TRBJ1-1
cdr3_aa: ASSLAGNTEAF

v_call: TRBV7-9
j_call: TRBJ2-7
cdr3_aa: ASSFWDRDYEQY